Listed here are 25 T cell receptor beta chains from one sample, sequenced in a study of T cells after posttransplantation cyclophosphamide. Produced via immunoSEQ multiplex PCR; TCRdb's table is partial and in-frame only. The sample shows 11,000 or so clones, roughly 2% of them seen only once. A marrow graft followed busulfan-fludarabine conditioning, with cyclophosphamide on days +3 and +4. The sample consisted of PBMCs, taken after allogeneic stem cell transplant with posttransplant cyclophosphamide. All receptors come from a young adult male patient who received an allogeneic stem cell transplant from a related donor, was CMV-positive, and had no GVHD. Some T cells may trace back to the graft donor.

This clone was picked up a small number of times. The CDR3 nucleotides read TGTGCCAGCAGTTGGGGACAGGGAGGACAGCCCCAGCATTTT. Encoded protein: CASSWGQGGQPQHF. J is TRBJ1-5 and V is TRBV21-1; the table's TRBD1 call for D was not verified on the DNA. TRBV21-1 is a recognized pseudogene. This CDR3 is 14 amino acids long.

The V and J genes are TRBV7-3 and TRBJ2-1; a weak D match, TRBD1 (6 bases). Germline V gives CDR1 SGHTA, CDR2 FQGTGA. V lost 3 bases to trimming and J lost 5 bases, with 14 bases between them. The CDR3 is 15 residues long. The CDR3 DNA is TGTGCCAGCAGCTTCGACACAGGGCGTCACAATGAGCAGTTCTTC. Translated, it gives CASSFDTGRHNEQFF.

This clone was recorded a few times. The CDR3 reads CATSRAPSTGNTEAFF. The CDR3, as DNA: TGTGCCACCAGCAGAGCCCCGTCTACAGGCAACACTGAAGCTTTCTTT. V gene TRBV15 combines with J gene TRBJ1-1; D possibly corresponds to TRBD1 (5 bases). V was pared by 1 base and J by 2 bases, with 14 bases between. CDR1 is LNHNV, CDR2 YYDKDF, per germline (reference sequence). The CDR3 runs to 16 residues.

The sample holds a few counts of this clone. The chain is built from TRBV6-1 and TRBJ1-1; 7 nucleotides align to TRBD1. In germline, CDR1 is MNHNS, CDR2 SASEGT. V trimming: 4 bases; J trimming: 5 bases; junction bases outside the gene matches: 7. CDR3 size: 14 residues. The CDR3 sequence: CASSAIGGVTEAFF. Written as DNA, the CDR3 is TGTGCCAGCAGTGCGATAGGGGGCGTTACTGAAGCTTTCTTT.

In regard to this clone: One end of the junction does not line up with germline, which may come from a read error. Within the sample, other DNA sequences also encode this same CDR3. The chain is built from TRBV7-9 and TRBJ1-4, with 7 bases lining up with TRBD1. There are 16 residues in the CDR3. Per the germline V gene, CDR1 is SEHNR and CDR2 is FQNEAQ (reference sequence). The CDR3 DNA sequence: TGTGCAAGCAGCCCGCCATTACAGGGGAGTAATGAAAAACTGTTTTTT. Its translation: CASSPPLQGSNEKLFF.

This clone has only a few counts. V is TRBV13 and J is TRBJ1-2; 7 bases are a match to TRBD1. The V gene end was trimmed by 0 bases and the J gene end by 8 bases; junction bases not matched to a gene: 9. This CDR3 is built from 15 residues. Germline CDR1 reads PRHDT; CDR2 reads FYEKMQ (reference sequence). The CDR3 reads CASSLGWTGNLGYTF. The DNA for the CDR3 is TGTGCCAGCAGCTTAGGCTGGACAGGAAACTTAGGCTACACCTTC.

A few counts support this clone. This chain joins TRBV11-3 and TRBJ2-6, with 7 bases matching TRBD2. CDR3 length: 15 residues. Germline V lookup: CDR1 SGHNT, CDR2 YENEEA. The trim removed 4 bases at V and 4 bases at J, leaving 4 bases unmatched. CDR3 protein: CASSSGGTGANVLTF. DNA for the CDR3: TGTGCCAGCAGCTCGGGGGGAACCGGGGCCAACGTCCTGACTTTC.

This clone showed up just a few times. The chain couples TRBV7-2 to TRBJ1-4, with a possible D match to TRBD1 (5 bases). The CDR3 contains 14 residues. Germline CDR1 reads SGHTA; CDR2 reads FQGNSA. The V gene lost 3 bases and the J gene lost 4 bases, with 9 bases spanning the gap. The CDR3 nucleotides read TGTGCCAGCAGCTTGGGGGGACGTAATGAAAAACTGTTTTTT. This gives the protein CASSLGGRNEKLFF.

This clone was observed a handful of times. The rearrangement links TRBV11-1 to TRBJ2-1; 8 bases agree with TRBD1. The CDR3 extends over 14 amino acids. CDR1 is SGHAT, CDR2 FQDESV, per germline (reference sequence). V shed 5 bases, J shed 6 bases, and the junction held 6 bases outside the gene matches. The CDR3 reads CASSLGQASNEQFF. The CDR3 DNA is TGTGCCAGCAGCCTGGGACAGGCTAGCAATGAGCAGTTCTTC.

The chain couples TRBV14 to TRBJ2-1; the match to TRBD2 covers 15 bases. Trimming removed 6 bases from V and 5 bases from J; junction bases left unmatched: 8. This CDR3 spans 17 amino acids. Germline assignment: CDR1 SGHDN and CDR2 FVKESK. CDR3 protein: CASRPGLAGGNHNEQFF. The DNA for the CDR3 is TGTGCCAGCAGACCCGGACTAGCGGGAGGGAACCACAATGAGCAGTTCTTC. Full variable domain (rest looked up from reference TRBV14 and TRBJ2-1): EAGVTQFPSHSVIEKGQTVTLRCDPISGHDNLYWYRRVMGKEIKFLLHFVKESKQDESGMPNNRFLAERTGGTYSTLKVQPAELEDSGVYFCASRPGLAGGNHNEQFFGPGTRLTVL.

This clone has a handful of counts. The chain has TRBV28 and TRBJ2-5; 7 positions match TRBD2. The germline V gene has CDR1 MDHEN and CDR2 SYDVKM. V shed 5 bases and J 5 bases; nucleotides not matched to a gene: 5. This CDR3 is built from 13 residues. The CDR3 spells CASSQWGGETQYF. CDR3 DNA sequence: TGTGCCAGCAGTCAGTGGGGGGGGGAGACCCAGTACTTC. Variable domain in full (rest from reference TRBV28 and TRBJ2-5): DVKVTQSSRYLVKRTGEKVFLECVQDMDHENMFWYRQDPGLGLRLIYFSYDVKMKEKGDIPEGYSVSREKKERFSLILESASTNQTSMYLCASSQWGGETQYFGPGTRLLVL.

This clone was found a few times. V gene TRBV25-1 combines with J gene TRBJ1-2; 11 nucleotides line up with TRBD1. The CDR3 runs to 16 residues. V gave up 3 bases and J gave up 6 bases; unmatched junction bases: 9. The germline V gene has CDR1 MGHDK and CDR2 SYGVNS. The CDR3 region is CASSDHSGTGGNGYTF. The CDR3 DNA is TGTGCCAGCAGTGACCATTCAGGGACAGGGGGGAATGGCTACACCTTC.

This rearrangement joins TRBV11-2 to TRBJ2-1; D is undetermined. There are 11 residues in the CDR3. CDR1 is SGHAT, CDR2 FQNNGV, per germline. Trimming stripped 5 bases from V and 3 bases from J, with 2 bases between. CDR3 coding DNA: TGTGCCAGCAGCCGCTACAATGAGCAGTTCTTC. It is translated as CASSRYNEQFF.

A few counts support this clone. CDR3 DNA sequence: TGCGCCAGCAGCTTAGGGGGGGCGAACACTGAAGCTTTCTTT. Residues: CASSLGGANTEAFF. This chain connects TRBV5-1 to TRBJ1-1; D perhaps matches TRBD1 (6 bases). CDR3 length: 14 residues. CDR1 and CDR2 (germline): SGHRS, YFSETQ. V shed 2 bases and J shed 1 base, with 9 bases lying between them.

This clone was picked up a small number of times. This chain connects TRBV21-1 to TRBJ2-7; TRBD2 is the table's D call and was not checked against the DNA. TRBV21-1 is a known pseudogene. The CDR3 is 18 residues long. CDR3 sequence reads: CASSKNPLVSEEPYEQYF. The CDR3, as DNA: TGTGCCAGCAGCAAGAATCCCTTGGTTTCGGAGGAACCCTACGAGCAGTACTTC.

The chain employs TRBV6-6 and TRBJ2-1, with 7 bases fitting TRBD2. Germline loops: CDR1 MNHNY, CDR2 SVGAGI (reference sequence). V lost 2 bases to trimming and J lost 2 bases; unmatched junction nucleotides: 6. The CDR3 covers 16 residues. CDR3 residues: CASSYPLAAAYNEQFF. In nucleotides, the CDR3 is TGTGCCAGCAGTTACCCCCTAGCGGCCGCCTACAATGAGCAGTTCTTC.

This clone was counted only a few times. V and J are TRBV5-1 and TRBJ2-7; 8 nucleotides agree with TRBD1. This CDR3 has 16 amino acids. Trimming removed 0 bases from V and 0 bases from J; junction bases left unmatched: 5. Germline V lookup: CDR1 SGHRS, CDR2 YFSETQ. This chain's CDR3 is CASSLERQGISYEQYF. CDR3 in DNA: TGCGCCAGCAGCTTGGAGAGACAGGGGATCTCCTACGAGCAGTACTTC.

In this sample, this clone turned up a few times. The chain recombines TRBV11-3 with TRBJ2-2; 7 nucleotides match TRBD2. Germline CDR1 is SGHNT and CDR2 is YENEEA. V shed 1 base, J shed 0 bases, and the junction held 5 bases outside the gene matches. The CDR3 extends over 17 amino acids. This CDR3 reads CASSLGALASNTGELFF. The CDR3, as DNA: TGTGCCAGCAGCTTAGGGGCACTAGCGTCGAACACCGGGGAGCTGTTTTTT.

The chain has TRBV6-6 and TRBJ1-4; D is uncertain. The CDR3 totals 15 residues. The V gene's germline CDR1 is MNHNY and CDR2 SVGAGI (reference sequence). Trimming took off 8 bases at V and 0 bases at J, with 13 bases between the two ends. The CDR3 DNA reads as TGTGCCAGCTACAAGCAGGCCGCAACTAATGAAAAACTGTTTTTT. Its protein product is CASYKQAATNEKLFF.

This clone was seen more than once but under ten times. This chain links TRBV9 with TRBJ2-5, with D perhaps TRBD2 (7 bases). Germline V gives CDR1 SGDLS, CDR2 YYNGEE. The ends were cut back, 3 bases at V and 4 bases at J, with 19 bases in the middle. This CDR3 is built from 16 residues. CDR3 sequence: CASSAGPGGWGETQYF. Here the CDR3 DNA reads TGTGCCAGCAGCGCCGGCCCGGGGGGCTGGGGAGAGACCCAGTACTTC.

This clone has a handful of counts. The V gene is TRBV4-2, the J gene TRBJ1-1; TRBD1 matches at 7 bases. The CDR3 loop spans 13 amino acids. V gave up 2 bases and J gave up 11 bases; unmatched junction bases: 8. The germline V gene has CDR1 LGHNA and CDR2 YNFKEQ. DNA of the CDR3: TGTGCCAGCAGCCAACCGGACAGGTTCTTCGCTTTCTTT. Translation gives CASSQPDRFFAFF.

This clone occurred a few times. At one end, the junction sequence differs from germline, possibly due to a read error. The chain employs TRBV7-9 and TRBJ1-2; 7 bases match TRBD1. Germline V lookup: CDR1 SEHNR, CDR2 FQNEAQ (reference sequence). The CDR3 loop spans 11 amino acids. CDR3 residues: CASSLGPGGAF. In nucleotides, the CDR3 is TGTGCCAGCAGCTTAGGTCCAGGGGGAGCCTTC.

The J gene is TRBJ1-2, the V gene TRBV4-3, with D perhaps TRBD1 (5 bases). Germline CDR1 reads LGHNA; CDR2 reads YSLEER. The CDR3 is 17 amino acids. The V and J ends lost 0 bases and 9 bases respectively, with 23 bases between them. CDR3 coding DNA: TGCGCCAGCAGCCAAGATAGGGGTGACGCGGCCTTATTAAGCTACACCTTC. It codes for CASSQDRGDAALLSYTF.

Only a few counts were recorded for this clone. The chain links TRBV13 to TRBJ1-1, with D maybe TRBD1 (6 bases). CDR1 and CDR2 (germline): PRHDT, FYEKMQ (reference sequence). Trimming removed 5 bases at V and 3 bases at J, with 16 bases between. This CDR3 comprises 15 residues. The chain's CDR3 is CASSPDQGHYTEAFF. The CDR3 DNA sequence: TGTGCCAGCAGCCCCGATCAGGGACATTACACTGAAGCTTTCTTT. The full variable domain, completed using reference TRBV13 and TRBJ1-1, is AAGVIQSPRHLIKEKRETATLKCYPIPRHDTVYWYQQGPGQDPQFLISFYEKMQSDKGSIPDRFSAQQFSDYHSELNMSSLELGDSALYFCASSPDQGHYTEAFFGQGTRLTVV.

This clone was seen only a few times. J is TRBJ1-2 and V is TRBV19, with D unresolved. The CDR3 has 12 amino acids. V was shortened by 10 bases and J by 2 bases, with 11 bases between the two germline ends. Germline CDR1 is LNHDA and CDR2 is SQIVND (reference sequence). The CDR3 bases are TGTGCCATGGGCGGAGGGAACTATGGCTACACCTTC. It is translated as CAMGGGNYGYTF.